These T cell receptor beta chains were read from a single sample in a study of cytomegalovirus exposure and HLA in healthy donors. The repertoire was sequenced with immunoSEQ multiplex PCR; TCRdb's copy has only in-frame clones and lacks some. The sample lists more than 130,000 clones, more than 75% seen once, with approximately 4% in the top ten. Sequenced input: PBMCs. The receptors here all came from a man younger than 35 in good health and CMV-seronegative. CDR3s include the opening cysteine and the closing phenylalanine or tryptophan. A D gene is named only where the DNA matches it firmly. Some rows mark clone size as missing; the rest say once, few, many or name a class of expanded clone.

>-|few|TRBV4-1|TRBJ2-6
CASSPSDSGANVLTF
TGCGCCAGCAGCCCTTCAGACTCTGGGGCCAACGTCCTGACTTTC
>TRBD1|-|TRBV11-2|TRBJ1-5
CASSLHRGSNQPQHF
TGTGCCAGCAGCCTCCACAGGGGGTCGAACCAGCCCCAGCATTTT
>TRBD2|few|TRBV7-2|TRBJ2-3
CASSIALADTQYF
TGTGCCAGCAGCATCGCACTAGCGGATACGCAGTATTTT
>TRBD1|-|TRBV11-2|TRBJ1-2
CASSLGGQGAYGYTF
TGTGCCAGCAGCTTGGGGGGACAGGGGGCTTATGGCTACACCTTC
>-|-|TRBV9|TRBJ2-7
CASSVAGVGAGTYEQYF
TGTGCCAGCAGCGTAGCTGGAGTTGGCGCAGGGACCTACGAGCAGTACTTC
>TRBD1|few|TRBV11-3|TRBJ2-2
CASSSDRGNTGELFF
TGTGCCAGCAGCTCGGACAGGGGGAACACCGGGGAGCTGTTTTTT
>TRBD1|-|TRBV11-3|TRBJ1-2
CASSYWDSSGSYGYTF
TGTGCCAGCAGTTACTGGGACAGTTCAGGGTCTTATGGCTACACCTTC
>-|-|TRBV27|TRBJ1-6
CASSAEAFNSPLHF
TGTGCCAGCAGTGCGGAGGCTTTTAATTCACCCCTCCACTTT
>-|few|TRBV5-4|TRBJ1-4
CASSDPGANEKLFF
TGTGCCAGCAGCGATCCGGGAGCTAATGAAAAACTGTTTTTT
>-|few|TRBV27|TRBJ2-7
CASSYMNRVNEQYF
TGTGCCAGCAGTTACATGAACAGGGTGAACGAGCAGTACTTC
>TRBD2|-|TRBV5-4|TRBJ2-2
CASSVGLAGNTGELFF
TGTGCCAGCAGCGTAGGACTAGCGGGGAACACCGGGGAGCTGTTTTTT